These 3 T cell receptor beta chains were sequenced from one sample in a study of T cell responses to AZD1222 COVID-19 vaccine. The assay was immunoSEQ multiplex PCR, and TCRdb's table has in-frame clones only and misses some. The repertoire holds 150,000 to 200,000 clones, with about 93% as singletons. The sample here was peripheral blood, taken 28 days after the second AZD1222 dose. The source of these receptors is an adult who received the AZD1222 COVID-19 vaccine.

This chain uses TRBV7-9 with TRBJ2-7; D may be TRBD1 (5 bases). Trimming pared 4 bases from V and 3 bases from J, leaving 16 bases between. The CDR3 sequence is 15 residues long. Germline V gene sequence: CDR1 SEHNR, CDR2 FQNEAQ (reference sequence). CDR3 in DNA: TGTGCCAGCAGCTCCCCCCAGGGCGCCCACTACGAGCAGTACTTC. This encodes CASSSPQGAHYEQYF.

The CDR3 sequence: CASALGVGLAQSPLHF. The CDR3 DNA sequence: TGTGCCAGCGCCCTTGGGGTTGGACTGGCCCAATCACCCCTCCACTTT. This chain uses TRBV11-2 with TRBJ1-6; D ambiguous. Germline V lookup: CDR1 SGHAT, CDR2 FQNNGV. The CDR3 is 16 amino acids. Trimming removed 8 bases from V and 10 bases from J, with 24 bases in between.

The rearrangement links TRBV5-4 to TRBJ1-1; 9 positions agree with TRBD1. Germline CDR1 reads SGHNT; CDR2 reads YYREEE (reference sequence). This CDR3 region has 15 residues. The trim removed 1 base at V and 2 bases at J, leaving 3 bases unmatched. CDR3 sequence reads: CASSLSGQGNTEAFF. CDR3 in DNA: TGTGCCAGCAGCTTGTCGGGACAGGGAAACACTGAAGCTTTCTTT.